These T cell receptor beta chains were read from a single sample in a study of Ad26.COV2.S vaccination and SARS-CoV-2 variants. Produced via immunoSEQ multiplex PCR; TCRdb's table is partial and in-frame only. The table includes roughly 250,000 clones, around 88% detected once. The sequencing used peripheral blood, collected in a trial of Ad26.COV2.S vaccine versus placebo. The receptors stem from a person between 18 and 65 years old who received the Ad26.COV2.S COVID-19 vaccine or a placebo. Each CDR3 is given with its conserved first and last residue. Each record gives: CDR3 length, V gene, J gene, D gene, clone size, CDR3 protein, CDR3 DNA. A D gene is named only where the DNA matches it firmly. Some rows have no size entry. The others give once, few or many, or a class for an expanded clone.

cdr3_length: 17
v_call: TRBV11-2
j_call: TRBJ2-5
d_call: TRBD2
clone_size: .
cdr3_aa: CASSPLGAGGEFGTQYF
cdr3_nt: TGTGCCAGCAGCCCCTTGGGCGCGGGGGGGGAGTTTGGGACCCAGTACTTC

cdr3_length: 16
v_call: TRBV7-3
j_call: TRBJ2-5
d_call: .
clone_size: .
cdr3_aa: CASSLSGWGTQETQYF
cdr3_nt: TGTGCCAGCAGCTTAAGCGGGTGGGGGACTCAAGAGACCCAGTACTTC

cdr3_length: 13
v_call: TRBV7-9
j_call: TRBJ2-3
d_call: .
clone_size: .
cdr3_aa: CASSRRQSDTQYF
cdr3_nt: TGTGCCAGCAGCAGGCGCCAATCAGATACGCAGTATTTT

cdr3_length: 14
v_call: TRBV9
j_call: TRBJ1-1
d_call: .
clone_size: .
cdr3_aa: CASSVGTANTEAFF
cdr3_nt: TGTGCCAGCAGCGTAGGGACAGCTAACACTGAAGCTTTCTTT

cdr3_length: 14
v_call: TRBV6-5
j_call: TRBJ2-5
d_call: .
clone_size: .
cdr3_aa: CASSYSRGAETQYF
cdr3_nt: TGTGCCAGCAGTTACTCTCGGGGAGCAGAGACCCAGTACTTC

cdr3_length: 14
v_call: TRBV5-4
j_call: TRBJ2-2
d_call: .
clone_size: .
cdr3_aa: CASSLTGRSGELFF
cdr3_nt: TGTGCCAGCAGCTTGACAGGGCGGTCCGGGGAGCTGTTTTTT

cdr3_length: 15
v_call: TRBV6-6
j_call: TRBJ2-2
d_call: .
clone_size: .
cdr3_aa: CASREGLLNTGELFF
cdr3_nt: TGTGCCAGCAGGGAGGGACTCCTAAACACCGGGGAGCTGTTTTTT

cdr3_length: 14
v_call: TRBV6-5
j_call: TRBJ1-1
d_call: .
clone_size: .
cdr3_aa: CASSYGQINTEAFF
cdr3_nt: TGTGCCAGCAGTTACGGACAGATAAACACTGAAGCTTTCTTT

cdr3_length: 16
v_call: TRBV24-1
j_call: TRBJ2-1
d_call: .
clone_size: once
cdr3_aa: CATSDLRVGGYNEQFF
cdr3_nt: TGTGCCACCAGTGATTTAAGAGTGGGAGGCTACAATGAGCAGTTCTTC

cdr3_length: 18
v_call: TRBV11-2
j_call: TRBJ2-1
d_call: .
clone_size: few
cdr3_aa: CASSFQSGTPSSYNEQFF
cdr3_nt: TGTGCCAGCAGCTTCCAATCCGGGACGCCAAGCTCCTACAATGAGCAGTTCTTC

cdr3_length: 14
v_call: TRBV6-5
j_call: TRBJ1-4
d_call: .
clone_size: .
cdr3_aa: CASSTAGSGEKLFF
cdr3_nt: TGTGCCAGCAGTACAGCCGGGTCGGGGGAAAAACTGTTTTTT

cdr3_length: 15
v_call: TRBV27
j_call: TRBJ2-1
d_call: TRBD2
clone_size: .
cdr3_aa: CASSSSGTTESEQFF
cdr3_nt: TGTGCCAGCAGTTCTTCCGGGACTACGGAAAGTGAGCAGTTCTTC

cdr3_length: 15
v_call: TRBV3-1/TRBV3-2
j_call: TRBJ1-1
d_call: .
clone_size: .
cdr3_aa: CASSQGTGWGTEAFF
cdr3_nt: TGTGCCAGCAGCCAAGGAACGGGGTGGGGAACTGAAGCTTTCTTT

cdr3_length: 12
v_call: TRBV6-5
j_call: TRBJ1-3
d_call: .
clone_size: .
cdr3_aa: CASRNSGNTIYF
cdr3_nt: TGTGCCAGTAGGAACTCTGGAAACACCATATATTTT

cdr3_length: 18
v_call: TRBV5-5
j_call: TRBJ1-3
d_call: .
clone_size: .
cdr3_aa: CASSSVYAGYPPGNTIYF
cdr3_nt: TGTGCCAGCAGCAGTGTCTATGCGGGGTATCCTCCTGGAAACACCATATATTTT

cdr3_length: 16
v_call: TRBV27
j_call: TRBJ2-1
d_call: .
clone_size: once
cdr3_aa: CASSDTLGGHYNEQFF
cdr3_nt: TGTGCCAGCAGTGACACTTTGGGGGGCCATTACAATGAGCAGTTCTTC

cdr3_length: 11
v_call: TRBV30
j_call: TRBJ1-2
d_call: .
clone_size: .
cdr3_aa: CAWSRNYGYTF
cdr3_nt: TGTGCCTGGAGCCGTAACTATGGCTACACCTTC

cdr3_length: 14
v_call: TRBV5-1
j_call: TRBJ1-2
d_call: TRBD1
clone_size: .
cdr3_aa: CASSPTGDHSGYTF
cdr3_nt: TGCGCCAGCAGCCCCACAGGGGATCACTCTGGCTACACCTTC

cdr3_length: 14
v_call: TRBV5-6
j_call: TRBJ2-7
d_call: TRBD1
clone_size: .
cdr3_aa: CASSFGQGAHEQYF
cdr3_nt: TGTGCCAGCAGCTTCGGACAGGGTGCCCACGAGCAGTACTTC

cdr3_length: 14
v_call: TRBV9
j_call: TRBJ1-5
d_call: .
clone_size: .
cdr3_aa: CASSVDGAGQPQHF
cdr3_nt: TGTGCCAGCAGCGTAGACGGGGCGGGTCAGCCCCAGCATTTT

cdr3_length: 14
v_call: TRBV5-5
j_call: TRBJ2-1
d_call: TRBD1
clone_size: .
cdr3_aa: CASSSITGANEQFF
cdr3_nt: TGTGCCAGCAGCTCGATCACAGGGGCCAATGAGCAGTTCTTC

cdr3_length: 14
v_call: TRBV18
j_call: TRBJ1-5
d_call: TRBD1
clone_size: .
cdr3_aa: CASSGGQSNQPQHF
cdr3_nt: TGTGCCAGCTCCGGGGGACAGAGCAATCAGCCCCAGCATTTT

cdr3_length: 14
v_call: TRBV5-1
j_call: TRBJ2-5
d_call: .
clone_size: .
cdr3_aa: CASSSQGYQETQYF
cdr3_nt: TGCGCCAGCAGCTCACAGGGATACCAAGAGACCCAGTACTTC

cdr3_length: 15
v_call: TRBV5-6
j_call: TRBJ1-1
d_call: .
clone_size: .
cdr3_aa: CASSLPDGMNTEAFF
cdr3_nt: TGTGCCAGCAGCTTGCCCGACGGAATGAACACTGAAGCTTTCTTT

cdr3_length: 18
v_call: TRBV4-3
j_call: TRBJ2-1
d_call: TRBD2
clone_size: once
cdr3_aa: CASSQEFGTSGRAGEQFF
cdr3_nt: TGCGCCAGCAGCCAAGAATTTGGGACTAGCGGGAGGGCGGGTGAGCAGTTCTTC

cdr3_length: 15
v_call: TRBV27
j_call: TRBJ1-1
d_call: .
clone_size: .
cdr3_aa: CASSLYGEGNTEAFF
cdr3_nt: TGTGCCAGCAGTTTATACGGGGAAGGAAACACTGAAGCTTTCTTT

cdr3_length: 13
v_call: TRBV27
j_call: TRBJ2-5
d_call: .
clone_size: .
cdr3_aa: CASSWGLGETQYF
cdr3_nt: TGTGCCAGCAGTTGGGGGCTTGGTGAGACCCAGTACTTC

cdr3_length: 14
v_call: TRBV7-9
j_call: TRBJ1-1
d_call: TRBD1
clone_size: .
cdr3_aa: CASSSYRGDTEAFF
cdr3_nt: TGTGCCAGCAGCTCCTACAGGGGAGACACTGAAGCTTTCTTT

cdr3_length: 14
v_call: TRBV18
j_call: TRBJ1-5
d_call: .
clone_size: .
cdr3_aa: CASSPDGINQPQHF
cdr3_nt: TGTGCCAGCTCACCAGACGGTATCAATCAGCCCCAGCATTTT

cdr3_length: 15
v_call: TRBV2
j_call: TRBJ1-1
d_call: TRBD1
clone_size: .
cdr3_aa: CASRDRTGANTEAFF
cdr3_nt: TGTGCCAGCAGGGATCGAACAGGGGCGAACACTGAAGCTTTCTTT

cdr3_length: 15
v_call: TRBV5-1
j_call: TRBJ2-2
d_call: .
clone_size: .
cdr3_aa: CASSYTGGDTGELFF
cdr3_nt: TGCGCCAGCAGCTATACAGGGGGGGACACCGGGGAGCTGTTTTTT

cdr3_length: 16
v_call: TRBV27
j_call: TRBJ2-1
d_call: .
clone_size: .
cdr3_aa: CASSSAGFGSYNEQFF
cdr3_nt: TGTGCCAGCAGTTCGGCCGGATTTGGCTCCTACAATGAGCAGTTCTTC

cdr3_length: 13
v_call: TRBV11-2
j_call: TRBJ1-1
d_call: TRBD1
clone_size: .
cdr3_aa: CASSPGTGLEAFF
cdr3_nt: TGTGCCAGCAGCCCCGGGACAGGGCTTGAAGCTTTCTTT

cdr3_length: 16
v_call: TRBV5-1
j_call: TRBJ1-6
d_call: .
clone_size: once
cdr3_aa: CASSLAGGRYNSPLHF
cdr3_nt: TGCGCCAGCAGCCTCGCCGGGGGCCGTTATAATTCACCCCTCCACTTT

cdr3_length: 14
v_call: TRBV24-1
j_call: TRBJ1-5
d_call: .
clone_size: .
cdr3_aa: CATSAHGSNQPQHF
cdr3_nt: TGTGCCACCAGTGCCCATGGTAGCAATCAGCCCCAGCATTTT

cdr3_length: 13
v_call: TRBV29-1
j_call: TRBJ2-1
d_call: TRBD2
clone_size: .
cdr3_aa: CSVDARLAGVEVF
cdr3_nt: TGCAGCGTTGATGCCCGACTAGCGGGAGTAGAGGTCTTC

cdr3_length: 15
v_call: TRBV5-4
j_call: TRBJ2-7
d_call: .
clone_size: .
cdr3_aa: CASSPSRTATYEQYF
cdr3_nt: TGTGCCAGCAGCCCCTCCCGGACAGCCACCTACGAGCAGTACTTC

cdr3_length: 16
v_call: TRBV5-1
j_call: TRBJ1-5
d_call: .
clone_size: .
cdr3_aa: CASSPRPGGEGQPQHF
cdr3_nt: TGCGCCAGCAGCCCCCGGCCCGGGGGCGAGGGTCAGCCCCAGCATTTT

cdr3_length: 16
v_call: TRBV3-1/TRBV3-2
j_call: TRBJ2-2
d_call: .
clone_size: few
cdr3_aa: CASSQDTRPNTGELFF
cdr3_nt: TGTGCCAGCAGCCAAGATACCCGACCGAACACCGGGGAGCTGTTTTTT

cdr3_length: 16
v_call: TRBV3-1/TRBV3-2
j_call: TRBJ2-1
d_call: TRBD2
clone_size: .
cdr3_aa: CASSSGLAGPGGEQFF
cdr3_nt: TGTGCCAGCAGCTCGGGACTAGCGGGACCCGGAGGTGAGCAGTTCTTC

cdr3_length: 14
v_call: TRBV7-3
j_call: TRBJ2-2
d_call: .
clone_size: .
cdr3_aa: CASSFTHRDGELFF
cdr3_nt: TGTGCCAGCAGCTTTACCCATCGGGACGGGGAGCTGTTTTTT

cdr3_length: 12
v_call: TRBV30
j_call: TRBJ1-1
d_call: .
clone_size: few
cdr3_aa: CASTRKNTEAFF
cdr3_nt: TGTGCCTCCACTCGAAAGAACACTGAAGCTTTCTTT

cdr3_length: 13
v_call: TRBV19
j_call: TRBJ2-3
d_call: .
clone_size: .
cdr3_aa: CASSNRAADTQYF
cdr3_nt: TGTGCCAGTAGTAACAGGGCGGCAGATACGCAGTATTTT

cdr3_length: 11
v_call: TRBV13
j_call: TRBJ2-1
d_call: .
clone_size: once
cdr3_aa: CASSSGNEQFF
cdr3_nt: TGTGCCAGCAGCTCAGGGAATGAGCAGTTCTTC

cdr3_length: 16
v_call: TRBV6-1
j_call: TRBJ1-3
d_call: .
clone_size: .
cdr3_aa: CASSGDAGSSGNTIYF
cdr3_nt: TGTGCCAGCAGTGGAGACGCAGGATCTTCTGGAAACACCATATATTTT

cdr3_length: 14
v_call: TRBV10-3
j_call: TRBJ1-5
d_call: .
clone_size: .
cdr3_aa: CAISESPAGQPQHF
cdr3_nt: TGTGCCATCAGTGAGTCGCCAGCAGGTCAGCCCCAGCATTTT

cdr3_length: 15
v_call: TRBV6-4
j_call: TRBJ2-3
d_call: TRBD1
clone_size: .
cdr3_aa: CASSRGGAAQDTQYF
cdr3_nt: TGTGCCAGCAGTAGAGGGGGCGCAGCACAAGATACGCAGTATTTT

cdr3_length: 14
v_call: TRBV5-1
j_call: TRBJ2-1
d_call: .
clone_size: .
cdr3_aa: CASSLGSGYNEQFF
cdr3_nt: TGCGCCAGCAGCTTGGGATCAGGATACAATGAGCAGTTCTTC

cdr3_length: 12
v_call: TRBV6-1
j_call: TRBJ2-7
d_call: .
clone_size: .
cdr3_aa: CASSELRYEQYF
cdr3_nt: TGTGCCAGCAGTGAATTACGCTACGAGCAGTACTTC

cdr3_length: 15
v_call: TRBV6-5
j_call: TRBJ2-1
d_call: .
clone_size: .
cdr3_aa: CASSRSLSSYNEQFF
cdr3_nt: TGTGCCAGCAGTCGTTCCCTTAGCTCCTACAATGAGCAGTTCTTC

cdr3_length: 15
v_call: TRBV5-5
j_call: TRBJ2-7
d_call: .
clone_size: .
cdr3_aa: CASSLSGLMTYEQYF
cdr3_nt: TGTGCCAGCAGCCTCTCCGGGCTAATGACCTACGAGCAGTACTTC

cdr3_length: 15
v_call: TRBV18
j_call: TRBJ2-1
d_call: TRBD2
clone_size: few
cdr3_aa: CASSPGTNNYNEQFF
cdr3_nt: TGTGCCAGCTCACCCGGGACTAACAACTACAATGAGCAGTTCTTC

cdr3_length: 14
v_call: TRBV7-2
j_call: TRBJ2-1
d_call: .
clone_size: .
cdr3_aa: CASSLRADYNEQFF
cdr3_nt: TGTGCCAGCAGCTTAAGAGCTGACTACAATGAGCAGTTCTTC

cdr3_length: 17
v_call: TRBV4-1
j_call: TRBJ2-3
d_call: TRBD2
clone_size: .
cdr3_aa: CASSQWASGGSTDTQYF
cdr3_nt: TGCGCCAGCAGCCAATGGGCTAGCGGGGGTAGCACAGATACGCAGTATTTT

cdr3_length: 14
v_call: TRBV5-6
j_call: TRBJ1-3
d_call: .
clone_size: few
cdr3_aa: CASRLRGSGNTIYF
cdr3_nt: TGTGCCAGCAGACTAAGGGGCTCTGGAAACACCATATATTTT

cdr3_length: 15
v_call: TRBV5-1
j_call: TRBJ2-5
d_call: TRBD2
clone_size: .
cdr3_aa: CASSLEGLGKETQYF
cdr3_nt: TGCGCCAGCAGCTTGGAAGGACTAGGAAAAGAGACCCAGTACTTC

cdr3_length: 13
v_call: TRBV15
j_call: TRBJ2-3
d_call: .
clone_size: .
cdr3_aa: CATRRQSTDTQYF
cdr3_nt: TGTGCCACCAGGAGGCAGTCCACAGATACGCAGTATTTT

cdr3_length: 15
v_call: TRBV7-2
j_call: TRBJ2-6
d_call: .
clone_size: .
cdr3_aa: CASSSGGSGANVLTF
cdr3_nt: TGTGCCAGCAGCTCAGGGGGGTCTGGGGCCAACGTCCTGACTTTC

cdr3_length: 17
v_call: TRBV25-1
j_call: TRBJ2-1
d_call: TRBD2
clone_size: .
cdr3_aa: CASSGSSGTSLYNEQFF
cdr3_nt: TGTGCCAGCAGTGGGTCTTCCGGGACTAGCCTGTACAATGAGCAGTTCTTC

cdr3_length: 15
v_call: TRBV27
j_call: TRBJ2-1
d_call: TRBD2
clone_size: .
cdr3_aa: CASSFLGEGYNEQFF
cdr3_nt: TGTGCCAGCAGTTTCCTTGGGGAGGGCTACAATGAGCAGTTCTTC